One sample yielded the 26 T cell receptor beta chains listed below, sequenced in a study of cytotoxic CD8 clonotypes in ibrutinib-treated CLL. TCRdb's copy holds only in-frame clones and misses some; the assay was immunoSEQ multiplex PCR. This table has roughly 130,000 clones, approximately 90% appearing once. This sample comprised PBMCs, obtained after 12 months of ibrutinib treatment. All receptors come from a human donor with chronic lymphocytic leukemia.

This sequence joins TRBV7-2 and TRBJ2-5; 10 positions match TRBD1. CDR1 and CDR2 (germline): SGHTA, FQGNSA. With 3 bases clipped from V and 5 bases from J, the junction kept 3 bases outside the gene matches. The CDR3 has 14 residues. The CDR3 DNA is TGTGCCAGCAGCTTTGACAGGGGGCGGGAGACCCAGTACTTC. This encodes CASSFDRGRETQYF.

V and J are TRBV7-3 and TRBJ2-2; D ambiguous. CDR3 length: 12 amino acids. The V end was cut by 5 bases, the J end by 6 bases, with 7 bases between. Looked up from germline, CDR1 is SGHTA and CDR2 is FQGTGA. As DNA, the CDR3 is TGTGCCAGCAGCCAACGGGCCGGGGAGCTGTTTTTT. Encoded protein: CASSQRAGELFF. Using reference TRBV7-3 and TRBJ2-2 for the parts outside the CDR3, the full variable domain is GAGVSQTPSNKVTEKGKYVELRCDPISGHTALYWYRQSLGQGPEFLIYFQGTGAADDSGLPNDRFFAVRPEGSVSTLKIQRTERGDSAVYLCASSQRAGELFFGEGSRLTVL.

The chain combines TRBV6-5 with TRBJ1-4; TRBD1 aligns across 9 bases. Unmatched junction bases numbered 8, after V lost 8 bases and J lost 7 bases. CDR1 MNHEY and CDR2 SVGAGI come from the germline V gene. This CDR3 has 14 amino acids. CDR3 region: CASWGGTGREKLFF. The CDR3, as DNA: TGTGCCAGCTGGGGGGGGACAGGGCGTGAAAAACTGTTTTTT.

The chain recombines TRBV27 with TRBJ1-5; 7 positions agree with TRBD1. V was clipped by 8 bases and J by 0 bases; unmatched bases: 7. This CDR3 has 15 amino acids. Per the germline V gene, CDR1 is MNHEY and CDR2 is SMNVEV (reference sequence). The CDR3 bases are TGTGCCAGCGACAGGGCCATGAATAGCAATCAGCCCCAGCATTTT. Encoded protein: CASDRAMNSNQPQHF.

This chain joins TRBV4-3 and TRBJ2-3; D is possibly TRBD1 (6 bases). Between the trimmed V and J ends, which lost 0 bases and 2 bases, there was a span of 15 bases. Per the germline V gene, CDR1 is LGHNA and CDR2 is YSLEER. The CDR3 spans 17 residues. The CDR3 DNA reads TGCGCCAGCAGCCAAGAAGTAACAGGGCCTACCACAGATACGCAGTATTTT. Translating it yields CASSQEVTGPTTDTQYF.

This rearrangement joins TRBV7-9 to TRBJ2-3; D may be TRBD1 or TRBD2 (6 bases each). CDR3 length: 14 residues. CDR1 is SEHNR and CDR2 is FQNEAQ in the germline V gene (reference sequence). Trimming cost V 11 bases and J 5 bases, with 20 bases left between them. CDR3 loop: CASRGQGVGDTQYF. For the CDR3, the DNA is TGTGCCTCCCGGGGGCAGGGCGTTGGAGATACGCAGTATTTT.

The V and J genes are TRBV2 and TRBJ1-2; D is ambiguous. The CDR3 has 14 residues. CDR1 and CDR2 (germline): SNHLY, FYNNEI. The V end was cut by 0 bases, the J end by 4 bases, with 9 bases between. The CDR3 nucleotides read TGTGCCAGCAGTGAAGCGCTTCTTGCCTATGGCTACACCTTC. Translation gives CASSEALLAYGYTF.

The genes are TRBV5-6 and TRBJ2-3; D remains unclear. The length of the CDR3 is 14 residues. Between the trimmed V and J ends, which lost 0 bases and 2 bases, there was a span of 7 bases. Germline CDR1 and CDR2: SGHDT and YYEEEE. The CDR3 loop is CASSLEGFTDTQYF. The CDR3 DNA is TGTGCCAGCAGCTTGGAAGGCTTCACAGATACGCAGTATTTT.

This sequence joins TRBV27 and TRBJ2-3, with D perhaps TRBD2 (5 bases). Germline CDR1 MNHEY, CDR2 SMNVEV (reference sequence). The V gene lost 7 bases and the J gene lost 0 bases, with 11 bases spanning the gap. The CDR3 contains 14 residues. CDR3 DNA: TGTGCCAGCATCCCCAGCGGAAGCACAGATACGCAGTATTTT. Translation gives CASIPSGSTDTQYF.

The chain joins TRBV10-3 to TRBJ2-1, with TRBD2 matching 9 bases. V lost 3 bases to trimming and J lost 8 bases; unmatched junction nucleotides: 11. Germline V lookup: CDR1 ENHRY, CDR2 SYGVKD. This CDR3 spans 16 amino acids. CDR3 sequence: CAISDFARREGDEQFF. As DNA, the CDR3 is TGTGCCATCAGTGATTTTGCTCGGCGGGAGGGTGATGAGCAGTTCTTC.

The J gene is TRBJ1-1, the V gene TRBV7-2; D might be TRBD1 (6 bases). The CDR3 covers 13 residues. Trimming removed 8 bases at V and 10 bases at J, with 20 bases between. Germline V gives CDR1 SGHTA, CDR2 FQGNSA. CDR3 region: CASEGGGGKRAFF. In nucleotides, the CDR3 is TGTGCCAGCGAAGGGGGAGGAGGCAAGAGAGCTTTCTTT. The full variable domain, rest sourced from reference TRBV7-2 and TRBJ1-1, is GAGVSQSPSNKVTEKGKDVELRCDPISGHTALYWYRQSLGQGLEFLIYFQGNSAPDKSGLPSDRFSAERTGGSVSTLTIQRTQQEDSAVYLCASEGGGGKRAFFGQGTRLTVV.

The chain carries TRBV5-3 and TRBJ1-2; TRBD1 matches at 8 bases. TRBV5-3 is placed among ORFs of uncertain function. The V and J ends lost 4 bases and 4 bases, in that order; junction bases with no gene match: 18. CDR3 length: 18 amino acids. This CDR3 is CARSNPGTGDGWGYGYTF. As DNA, the CDR3 is TGTGCCAGAAGCAATCCCGGGACAGGCGACGGTTGGGGCTATGGCTACACCTTC.

This chain uses TRBV28 with TRBJ2-5; 12 bases map to TRBD2. Trimming removed 5 bases from V and 5 bases from J; junction bases left unmatched: 9. Germline V gene data show CDR1 as MDHEN and CDR2 as SYDVKM. The CDR3 is 16 residues long. DNA of the CDR3: TGTGCCAGCAGTAGTCATCCTAGCGGGAGGGGGGAGACCCAGTACTTC. Amino acids: CASSSHPSGRGETQYF.

The chain couples TRBV19 to TRBJ2-1; TRBD2 matches at 14 bases. CDR1 is LNHDA, CDR2 SQIVND, per germline (reference sequence). Trimming cost V 5 bases and J 9 bases; bases outside gene matches: 9. This CDR3 contains 16 residues. The CDR3 sequence: CASSRNPGLAGVEQFF. DNA of the CDR3: TGTGCCAGTAGTCGAAACCCGGGACTAGCGGGAGTTGAGCAGTTCTTC.

V is TRBV10-3 and J is TRBJ2-7, with 8 bases lining up with TRBD2. The germline gives CDR1 ENHRY, CDR2 SYGVKD. J lost 5 bases, V lost 0 bases, and 9 bases had no gene match. The CDR3 spans 16 residues. The CDR3 DNA sequence: TGTGCCATCAGTGAGTCAGCAGCGGGAGTTCGGCACGAGCAGTACTTC. Protein sequence: CAISESAAGVRHEQYF.

This clone was seen a handful of times. The chain employs TRBV28 and TRBJ2-7, with 8 nucleotides matching TRBD2. Germline values: CDR1 MDHEN, CDR2 SYDVKM. The CDR3 totals 14 residues. Trimming took 3 bases from V and 4 from J; bases not matched to a gene: 5. The CDR3 loop is CASSFILAAYEQYF. The CDR3 DNA reads as TGTGCCAGCAGTTTCATACTAGCGGCTTACGAGCAGTACTTC. The complete variable domain, with remaining parts taken from reference TRBV28 and TRBJ2-7, reads DVKVTQSSRYLVKRTGEKVFLECVQDMDHENMFWYRQDPGLGLRLIYFSYDVKMKEKGDIPEGYSVSREKKERFSLILESASTNQTSMYLCASSFILAAYEQYFGPGTRLTVT.

This chain links TRBV14 with TRBJ2-7, with unresolved D. The germline CDR1 and CDR2 sequences are SGHDN and FVKESK. With 0 bases removed from V and 8 bases from J, the gap between germline ends came to 11 bases. The CDR3 runs to 13 residues. CDR3: CASSQDQLLKQYF. CDR3 coding DNA: TGTGCCAGCAGCCAAGATCAACTTCTGAAGCAGTACTTC.

The genes are TRBV2 and TRBJ1-2, with D perhaps matching TRBD1 (5 bases). Trimming stripped 4 bases from V and 6 bases from J, with 12 bases between. CDR1 and CDR2 from the germline V gene are SNHLY and FYNNEI. This CDR3 comprises 13 residues. The CDR3 reads CASSGQTLHGYTF. CDR3 DNA: TGTGCCAGCAGTGGACAGACCCTCCATGGCTACACCTTC.

This chain connects TRBV18 to TRBJ2-3, with D possibly matching TRBD1 (6 bases). The CDR3 loop spans 16 amino acids. CDR1 and CDR2 (germline): KGHSH, LQKENI. The V and J ends lost 3 bases and 7 bases respectively, with 20 bases between them. The CDR3 reads CASSPAGQPPTNTQYF. CDR3 in DNA: TGTGCCAGCTCACCCGCCGGACAGCCACCCACCAATACGCAGTATTTT.

This sequence joins TRBV18 and TRBJ2-7, with 9 bases fitting TRBD1. Per germline, CDR1 KGHSH and CDR2 LQKENI. The CDR3 extends over 15 amino acids. J gave up 2 bases and V 8 bases, and 10 bases lay outside the gene matches. CDR3 nucleotide sequence: TGTGCCAGCACCCCACAGGGGGCTGTCCCCTACGAGCAGTACTTC. It specifies CASTPQGAVPYEQYF.

This chain links TRBV2 with TRBJ1-5, with a possible D match to TRBD1 (6 bases). V was pared by 6 bases and J by 6 bases, with 15 bases between. The CDR3 totals 14 residues. The germline gives CDR1 SNHLY, CDR2 FYNNEI. CDR3 in amino acids: CASRGGLLGQPQHF. CDR3 nucleotide sequence: TGTGCCAGCAGAGGGGGTTTACTGGGTCAGCCCCAGCATTTT.

The chain has TRBV19 and TRBJ2-6; D is possibly TRBD2 (6 bases). Germline CDR1 reads LNHDA; CDR2 reads SQIVND (reference sequence). V lost 8 bases and J 0 bases, leaving 8 bases between the germline ends. CDR3 length: 14 residues. CDR3 in DNA: TGTGCCAGTGGGCGGGGCTCTGGGGCCAACGTCCTGACTTTC. This translates into CASGRGSGANVLTF.

This clone was seen more than once but under ten times. The V and J genes are TRBV28 and TRBJ1-1; D not certain. V lost 6 bases and J lost 0, with 5 bases in between. This CDR3 has 12 residues. In germline, CDR1 is MDHEN, CDR2 SYDVKM. For the CDR3, the DNA is TGTGCCAGCAGGACGGTGAACACTGAAGCTTTCTTT. It yields the protein CASRTVNTEAFF.

The chain employs TRBV27 and TRBJ1-4; D gene ambiguous. Trimming took off 2 bases at V and 0 bases at J, with 16 bases between the two ends. The V gene's germline CDR1 is MNHEY and CDR2 SMNVEV (reference sequence). There are 18 residues in the CDR3. The CDR3 protein is CASSLGGRHHTTNEKLFF. CDR3 bases: TGTGCCAGCAGTTTAGGAGGGAGGCACCACACAACTAATGAAAAACTGTTTTTT.

This chain's CDR3 is CASQGVEQYF. DNA for the CDR3: TGTGCCTCCCAAGGCGTCGAGCAGTACTTC. The chain joins TRBV2 to TRBJ2-7; no definite D call. This CDR3 comprises 10 residues. V dropped 11 bases and J dropped 6 bases, with 11 bases sitting between them. Germline CDR1 SNHLY, CDR2 FYNNEI.

A single count supports this clone. The chain couples TRBV28 to TRBJ2-7; TRBD1 matches at 7 bases. The trim removed 4 bases at V and 2 bases at J, leaving 5 bases unmatched. This CDR3 is 14 amino acids long. Looked up from germline, CDR1 is MDHEN and CDR2 is SYDVKM. The chain's CDR3 is CASSSLTGPYEQYF. CDR3 sequence (DNA): TGTGCCAGCAGTTCTTTGACAGGGCCCTACGAGCAGTACTTC.